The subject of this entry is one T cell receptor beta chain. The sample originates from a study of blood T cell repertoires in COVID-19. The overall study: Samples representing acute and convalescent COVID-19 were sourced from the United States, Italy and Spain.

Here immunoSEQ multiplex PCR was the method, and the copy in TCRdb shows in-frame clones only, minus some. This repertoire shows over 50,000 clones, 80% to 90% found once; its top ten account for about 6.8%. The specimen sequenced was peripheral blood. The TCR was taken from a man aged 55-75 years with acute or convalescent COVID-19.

Here the CDR3 DNA reads TGTGCCAGCAGCCCATCTGGGGGGTGGACTGAAGCTTTCTTT. It yields the protein CASSPSGGWTEAFF. The chain recombines TRBV4-2 with TRBJ1-1; weak D call: TRBD1 (5 bases). This CDR3 contains 14 residues. V was trimmed by 4 bases and J by 5 bases, leaving 14 bases between them. Germline V CDR1 and CDR2: LGHNA, YNFKEQ.